Listed below are T cell receptor beta chains from one sample, sequenced in a study of shared clonotypes between healthy human individuals. The protocol was immunoSEQ multiplex PCR, while the TCRdb copy is restricted to in-frame clones and leaves out a portion. The data contain 2 million to 2.5 million clones, 93% of them singletons. Specimen: naive CD4+ T cells from PBMCs. All receptors come from a man aged 18-30 years in good health. Some clones in this sample may be carry-over from other donors' samples. The CDR3 runs from the conserved cysteine through the conserved F or W. The D gene is left open where the match is weak.

J gene,V gene,D gene,CDR3 protein,CDR3 DNA
TRBJ1-1,TRBV15,.,CATRTGRGNTEAFF,TGTGCCACTCGTACGGGCCGAGGGAACACTGAAGCTTTCTTT
TRBJ1-4,TRBV5-5,.,CASSLSGTGEKLFF,TGTGCCAGCAGCTTGTCCGGGACCGGCGAAAAACTGTTTTTT
TRBJ1-5,TRBV28,.,CASSPGNQPQHF,TGTGCCAGCAGTCCAGGGAATCAGCCCCAGCATTTT
TRBJ2-7,TRBV6-1,.,CATPREPGDEQYF,TGTGCCACCCCGAGGGAGCCCGGGGACGAGCAGTACTTC
TRBJ2-3,TRBV29-1,TRBD2,CSVFLAGGSTDTQYF,TGCAGCGTGTTCTTAGCGGGAGGGAGCACAGATACGCAGTATTTT
TRBJ1-2,TRBV6-1,TRBD1,CASSERTGLSNYGYTF,TGTGCCAGCAGTGAAAGGACAGGACTTTCTAACTATGGCTACACCTTC
TRBJ2-7,TRBV19,TRBD1,CASSTPTGAPREQYF,TGTGCCAGTAGTACCCCGACAGGGGCCCCCCGCGAGCAGTACTTC
TRBJ1-2,TRBV9,TRBD1,CASTQAWGQGNYGYTF,TGTGCCAGCACCCAAGCCTGGGGACAGGGTAACTATGGCTACACCTTC
TRBJ2-7,TRBV29-1,.,CSVEEWAGGTAYEQYF,TGCAGCGTTGAAGAATGGGCTGGCGGGACCGCCTACGAGCAGTACTTC
TRBJ2-3,TRBV5-1,TRBD2,CASQPLAVEVTDTQYF,TGCGCCAGCCAGCCCCTAGCGGTCGAGGTCACAGATACGCAGTATTTT
TRBJ2-7,TRBV11-2,.,CASSPQVYEQYF,TGTGCCAGCAGCCCACAGGTCTACGAGCAGTACTTC
TRBJ1-2,TRBV7-8,.,CASSLGGSRGYTF,TGTGCCAGCAGCTTAGGTGGCAGTCGGGGCTACACCTTC
TRBJ2-1,TRBV18,.,CASSPGGSYNEQFF,TGTGCCAGCTCACCGGGGGGCTCCTACAATGAGCAGTTCTTC